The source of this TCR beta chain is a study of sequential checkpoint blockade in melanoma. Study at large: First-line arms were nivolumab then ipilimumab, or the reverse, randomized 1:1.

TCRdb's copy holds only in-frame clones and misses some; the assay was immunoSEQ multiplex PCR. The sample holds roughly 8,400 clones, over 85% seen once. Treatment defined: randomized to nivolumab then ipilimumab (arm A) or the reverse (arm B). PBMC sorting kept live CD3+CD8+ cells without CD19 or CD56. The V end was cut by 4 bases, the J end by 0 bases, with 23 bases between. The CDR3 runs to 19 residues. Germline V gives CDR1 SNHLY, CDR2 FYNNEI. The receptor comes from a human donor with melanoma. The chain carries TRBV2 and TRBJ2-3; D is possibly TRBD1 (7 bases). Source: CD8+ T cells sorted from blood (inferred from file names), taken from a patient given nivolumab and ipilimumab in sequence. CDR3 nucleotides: TGTGCCAGCAGTGGTCGACAGGGAGGATCGGTTCTGAGCACAGATACGCAGTATTTT. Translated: CASSGRQGGSVLSTDTQYF.